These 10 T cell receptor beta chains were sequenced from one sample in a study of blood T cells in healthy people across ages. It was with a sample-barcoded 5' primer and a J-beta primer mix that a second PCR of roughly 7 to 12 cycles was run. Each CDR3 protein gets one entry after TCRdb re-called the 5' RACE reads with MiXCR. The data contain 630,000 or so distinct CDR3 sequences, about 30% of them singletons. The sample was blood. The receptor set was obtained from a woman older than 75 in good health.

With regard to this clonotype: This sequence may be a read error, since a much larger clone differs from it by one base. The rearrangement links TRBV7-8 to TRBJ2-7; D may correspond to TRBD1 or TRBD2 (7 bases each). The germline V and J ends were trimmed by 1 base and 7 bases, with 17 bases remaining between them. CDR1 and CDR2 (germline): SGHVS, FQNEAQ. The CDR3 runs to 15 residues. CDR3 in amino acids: CASSLGQGGGNEQYF. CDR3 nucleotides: TGTGCCAGCAGCTTAGGACAGGGAGGGGGCAATGAGCAGTACTTC.

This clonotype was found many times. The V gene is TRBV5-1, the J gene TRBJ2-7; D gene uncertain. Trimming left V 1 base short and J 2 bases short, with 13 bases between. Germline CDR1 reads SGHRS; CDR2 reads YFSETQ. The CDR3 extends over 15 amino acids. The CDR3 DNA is TGCGCCAGCAGCTTGAGGGCGGAACCCCCCTACGAGCAGTACTTC. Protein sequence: CASSLRAEPPYEQYF. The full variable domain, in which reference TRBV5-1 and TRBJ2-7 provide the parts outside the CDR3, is KAGVTQTPRYLIKTRGQQVTLSCSPISGHRSVSWYQQTPGQGLQFLFEYFSETQRNKGNFPGRFSGRQFSNSRSEMNVSTLELGDSALYLCASSLRAEPPYEQYFGPGTRLTVT.

In nucleotides, the CDR3 is TGTGCTAGTGGAACGGGAATTGAGCAGTTCTTC. Protein: CASGTGIEQFF. The genes are TRBV12-5 and TRBJ2-1, with a tentative D call TRBD2 (5 bases). The CDR3 spans 11 residues. Germline V gene sequence: CDR1 LGHNT, CDR2 FRNRAP. Trimming pared 6 bases from V and 9 bases from J, leaving 9 bases between. The full variable domain, in which reference TRBV12-5 and TRBJ2-1 provide the parts outside the CDR3, is DARVTQTPRHKVTEMGQEVTMRCQPILGHNTVFWYRQTMMQGLELLAYFRNRAPLDDSGMPKDRFSAEMPDATLATLKIQPSEPRDSAVYFCASGTGIEQFFGPGTRLTVL.

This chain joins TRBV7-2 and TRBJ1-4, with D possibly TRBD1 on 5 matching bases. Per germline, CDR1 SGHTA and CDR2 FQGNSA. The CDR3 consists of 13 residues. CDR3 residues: CVNSSGRGEKLFF. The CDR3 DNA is TGTGTCAACAGCTCGGGACGGGGGGAAAAACTGTTTTTT. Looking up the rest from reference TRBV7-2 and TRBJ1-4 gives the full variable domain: GAGVSQSPSNKVTEKGKDVELRCDPISGHTALYWYRQSLGQGLEFLIYFQGNSAPDKSGLPSDRFSAERTGGSVSTLTIQRTQQEDSAVYLCVNSSGRGEKLFFGSGTQLSVL.

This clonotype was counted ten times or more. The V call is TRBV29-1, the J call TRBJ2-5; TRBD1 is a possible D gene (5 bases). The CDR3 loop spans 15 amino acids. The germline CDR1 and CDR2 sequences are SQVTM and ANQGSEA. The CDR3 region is CSEMKSGREGETQYF. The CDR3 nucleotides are TGCAGTGAAATGAAGTCCGGCAGGGAAGGAGAGACCCAGTACTTC.

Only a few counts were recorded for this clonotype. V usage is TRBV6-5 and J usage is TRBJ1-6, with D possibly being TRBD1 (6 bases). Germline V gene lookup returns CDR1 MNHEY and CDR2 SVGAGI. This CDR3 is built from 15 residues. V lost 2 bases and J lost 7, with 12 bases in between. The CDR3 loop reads CASSYRGGANSPLHF. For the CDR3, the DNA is TGTGCCAGCAGTTACAGGGGGGGGGCGAATTCACCCCTCCACTTT.

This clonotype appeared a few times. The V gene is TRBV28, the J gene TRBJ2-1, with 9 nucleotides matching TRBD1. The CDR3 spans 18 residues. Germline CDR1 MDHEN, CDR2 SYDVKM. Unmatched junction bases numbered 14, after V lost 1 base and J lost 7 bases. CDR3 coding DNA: TGTGCCAGCAGTTTATATAGGACAGGGGACCACCGGGCGAATGAGCAGTTCTTC. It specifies CASSLYRTGDHRANEQFF.

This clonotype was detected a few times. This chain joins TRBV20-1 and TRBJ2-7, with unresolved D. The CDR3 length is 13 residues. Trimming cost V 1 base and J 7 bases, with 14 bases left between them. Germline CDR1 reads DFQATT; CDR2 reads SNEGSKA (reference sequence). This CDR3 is CSARVTAVPEQYF. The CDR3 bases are TGCAGTGCTAGAGTGACTGCCGTCCCTGAGCAGTACTTC.

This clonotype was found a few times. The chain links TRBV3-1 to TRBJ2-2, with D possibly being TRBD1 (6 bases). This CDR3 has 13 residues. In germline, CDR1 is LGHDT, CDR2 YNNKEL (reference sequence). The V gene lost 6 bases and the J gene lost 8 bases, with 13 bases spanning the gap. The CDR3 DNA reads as TGTGCCAGCAGGGCACTAGACAGGGGGGAGCTGTTTTTT. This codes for CASRALDRGELFF.

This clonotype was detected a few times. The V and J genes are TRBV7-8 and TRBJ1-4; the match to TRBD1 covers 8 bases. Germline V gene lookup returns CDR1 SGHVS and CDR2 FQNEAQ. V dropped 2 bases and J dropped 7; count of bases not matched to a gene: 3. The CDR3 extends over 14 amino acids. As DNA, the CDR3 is TGTGCCAGCAGCTTAATGCAGGGGGCTGAAAAACTGTTTTTT. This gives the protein CASSLMQGAEKLFF.